The next 9 T cell receptor beta chains were all read from a single sample in a study of T cells after posttransplantation cyclophosphamide. The repertoire was sequenced with immunoSEQ multiplex PCR; TCRdb's copy has only in-frame clones and lacks some. Sampling found about 37,000 clones, none seen once. Sequenced sample: PBMCs. The receptors originated from a man aged 25 to 45 in good health and a related stem cell transplant donor.

This clone was found many times. This chain connects TRBV6-5 to TRBJ2-7; TRBD1 matches at 7 bases. Trimming at V came to 6 bases and at J to 0 bases, leaving 8 bases not matched to a gene. The CDR3 covers 15 residues. Germline V gene lookup returns CDR1 MNHEY and CDR2 SVGAGI. The CDR3 spells CASSPGTVTSYEQYF. In nucleotides, the CDR3 is TGTGCCAGCAGCCCAGGGACAGTCACCTCCTACGAGCAGTACTTC.

This clone has ten or more counts. The rearrangement uses TRBV6-1 and TRBJ2-1, with 8 bases lining up with TRBD1. J was trimmed by 3 bases and V by 4 bases; bases with no gene match: 5. Germline CDR1 is MNHNS and CDR2 is SASEGT. The CDR3 consists of 15 residues. The CDR3 nucleotides are TGTGCCAGCAGTGCCCAGGGGGCGCGCTACAATGAGCAGTTCTTC. As protein: CASSAQGARYNEQFF.

This clone was observed at least ten times. This chain links TRBV6-1 with TRBJ1-2; 7 positions agree with TRBD1. Germline trimming cut 6 bases from V and 5 bases from J; bases unmatched to any gene: 6. Germline V gene sequence: CDR1 MNHNS, CDR2 SASEGT. The CDR3 has 13 amino acids. In nucleotides, the CDR3 is TGTGCCAGCAGATATGGACAGGATTATGGCTACACCTTC. Its protein is CASRYGQDYGYTF.

This clone was seen ten or more times. The chain is built from TRBV18 and TRBJ1-4; 7 bases are a match to TRBD1. Trimming cost V 6 bases and J 10 bases; bases outside gene matches: 5. The CDR3 has 12 amino acids. Germline CDR1 reads KGHSH; CDR2 reads LQKENI. In DNA form, the CDR3 reads TGTGCCAGCTCCGACTCAGGGGGAAAACTGTTTTTT. Translation gives CASSDSGGKLFF. Full variable domain (missing parts from reference TRBV18 and TRBJ1-4): NAGVMQNPRHLVRRRGQEARLRCSPMKGHSHVYWYRQLPEEGLKFMVYLQKENIIDESGMPKERFSAEFPKEGPSILRIQQVVRGDSAAYFCASSDSGGKLFFGSGTQLSVL.

This chain links TRBV5-1 with TRBJ2-5, with TRBD2 matching 10 bases. Losses at the gene ends were 1 base for V and 5 bases for J; bases not matched to a gene: 5. CDR3 length: 15 amino acids. Germline V gene sequence: CDR1 SGHRS, CDR2 YFSETQ. The CDR3 DNA is TGCGCCAGCAGCTTGCAGCTAGCGGGGGTGGAGACCCAGTACTTC. It is translated as CASSLQLAGVETQYF.

This clone was recorded many times. The chain recombines TRBV7-9 with TRBJ2-5; D gene uncertain. CDR3 length equals 12 residues. The germline gives CDR1 SEHNR, CDR2 FQNEAQ (reference sequence). With 4 bases removed from V and 5 bases from J, the gap between germline ends came to 8 bases. The CDR3 region is CASSSLGETQYF. The DNA for the CDR3 is TGTGCCAGCAGCTCCCTCGGGGAGACCCAGTACTTC.

The chain combines TRBV5-1 with TRBJ2-3; 7 bases are shared with TRBD2. Germline CDR1 SGHRS, CDR2 YFSETQ. The CDR3 sequence is 17 residues long. Trimming took 0 bases from V and 2 from J; bases not matched to a gene: 9. The CDR3 is CASSLALGLAATDTQYF. The CDR3 nucleotides read TGCGCCAGCAGCTTGGCCCTGGGGCTAGCGGCCACAGATACGCAGTATTTT. Variable domain in full (rest from reference TRBV5-1 and TRBJ2-3): KAGVTQTPRYLIKTRGQQVTLSCSPISGHRSVSWYQQTPGQGLQFLFEYFSETQRNKGNFPGRFSGRQFSNSRSEMNVSTLELGDSALYLCASSLALGLAATDTQYFGPGTRLTVL.

In this sample, this clone turned up many times. The chain carries TRBV12-5 and TRBJ2-5; a weak D match, TRBD1 (6 bases). Looked up from germline, CDR1 is LGHNT and CDR2 is FRNRAP. The CDR3 contains 14 residues. The V end lost 6 bases, the J end lost 5 bases, and 16 bases lay between the germline ends. CDR3 DNA: TGTGCTAGTGGCCGGGGTCCTCAGGGGGAGACCCAGTACTTC. The encoded protein is CASGRGPQGETQYF.

In its sample, this clone was seen a few times. The chain is built from TRBV5-1 and TRBJ1-1, with TRBD1 as a possible D gene (5 bases). Germline-derived CDR1 and CDR2 are SGHRS and YFSETQ. The CDR3 length is 19 residues. The V end lost 4 bases, the J end lost 3 bases, and 28 bases lay between the germline ends. CDR3 bases: TGCGCCAGCAGCGTACAAGGGCCCGAAGGGGATTCGCTTTACACTGAAGCTTTCTTT. It encodes CASSVQGPEGDSLYTEAFF.